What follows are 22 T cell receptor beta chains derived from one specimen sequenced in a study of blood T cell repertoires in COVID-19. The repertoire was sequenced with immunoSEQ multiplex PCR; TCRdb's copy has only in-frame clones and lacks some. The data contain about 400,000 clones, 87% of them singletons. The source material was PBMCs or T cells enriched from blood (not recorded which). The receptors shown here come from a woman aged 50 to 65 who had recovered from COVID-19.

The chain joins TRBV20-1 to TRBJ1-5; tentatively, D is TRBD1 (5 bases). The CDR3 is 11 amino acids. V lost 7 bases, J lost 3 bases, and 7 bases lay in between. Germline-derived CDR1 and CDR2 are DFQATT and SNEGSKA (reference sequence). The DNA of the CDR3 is TGCAGTGGGGGGGTCAATCAGCCCCAGCATTTT. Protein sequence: CSGGVNQPQHF.

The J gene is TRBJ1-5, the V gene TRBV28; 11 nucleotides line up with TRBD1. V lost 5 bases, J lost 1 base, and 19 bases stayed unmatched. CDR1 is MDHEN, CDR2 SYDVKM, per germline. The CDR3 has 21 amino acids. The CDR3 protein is CASSPGTGGEVRQRSNQPQHF. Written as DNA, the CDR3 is TGTGCCAGCAGTCCGGGGACAGGGGGGGAAGTCAGACAACGGAGCAATCAGCCCCAGCATTTT. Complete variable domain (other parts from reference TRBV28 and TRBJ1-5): DVKVTQSSRYLVKRTGEKVFLECVQDMDHENMFWYRQDPGLGLRLIYFSYDVKMKEKGDIPEGYSVSREKKERFSLILESASTNQTSMYLCASSPGTGGEVRQRSNQPQHFGDGTRLSIL.

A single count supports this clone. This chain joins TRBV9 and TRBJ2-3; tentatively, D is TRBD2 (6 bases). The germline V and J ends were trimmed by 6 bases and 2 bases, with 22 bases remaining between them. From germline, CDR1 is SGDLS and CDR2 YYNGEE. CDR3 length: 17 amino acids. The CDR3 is CASTEAGRPLNTDTQYF. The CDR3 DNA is TGTGCCAGCACTGAGGCGGGGAGGCCTCTTAACACAGATACGCAGTATTTT. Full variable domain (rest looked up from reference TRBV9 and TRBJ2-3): DSGVTQTPKHLITATGQRVTLRCSPRSGDLSVYWYQQSLDQGLQFLIQYYNGEERAKGNILERFSAQQFPDLHSELNLSSLELGDSALYFCASTEAGRPLNTDTQYFGPGTRLTVL.

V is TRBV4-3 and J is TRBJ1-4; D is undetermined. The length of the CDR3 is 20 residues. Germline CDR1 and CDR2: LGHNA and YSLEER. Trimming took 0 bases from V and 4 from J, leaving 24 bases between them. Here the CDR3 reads CASSQDYGRVWEPINEKLFF. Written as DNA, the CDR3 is TGCGCCAGCAGCCAAGACTATGGGAGGGTATGGGAGCCTATTAATGAAAAACTGTTTTTT.

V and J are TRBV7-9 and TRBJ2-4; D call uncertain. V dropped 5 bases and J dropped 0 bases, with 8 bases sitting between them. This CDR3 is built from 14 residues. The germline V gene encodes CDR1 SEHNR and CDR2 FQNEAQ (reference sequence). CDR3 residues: CASSPTPAKNIQYF. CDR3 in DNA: TGTGCCAGCAGCCCCACTCCAGCCAAAAACATTCAGTACTTC.

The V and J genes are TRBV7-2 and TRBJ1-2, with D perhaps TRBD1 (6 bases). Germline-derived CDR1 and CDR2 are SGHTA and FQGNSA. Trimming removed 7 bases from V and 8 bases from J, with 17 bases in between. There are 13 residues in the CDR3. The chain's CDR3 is CASTGESLAGYTF. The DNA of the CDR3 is TGTGCCAGCACAGGGGAATCCCTGGCAGGCTACACCTTC.

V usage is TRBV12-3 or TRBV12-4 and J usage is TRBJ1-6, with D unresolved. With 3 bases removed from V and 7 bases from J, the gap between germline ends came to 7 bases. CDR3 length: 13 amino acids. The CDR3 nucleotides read TGTGCCAGCAGTTTTGGAGGGAATTCACCCCTCCACTTT. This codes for CASSFGGNSPLHF.

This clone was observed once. DNA for the CDR3: TGTGCCAGCAGCTTAGTTTGGGGCCGGAGCTCCTACAATGAGCAGTTCTTC. Translated, it gives CASSLVWGRSSYNEQFF. V usage is TRBV7-6 and J usage is TRBJ2-1; TRBD1 is a possible D gene (5 bases). This CDR3 is built from 17 residues. Germline CDR1 SGHVS, CDR2 FNYEAQ. The V end was cut by 1 base, the J end by 0 bases, with 13 bases between.

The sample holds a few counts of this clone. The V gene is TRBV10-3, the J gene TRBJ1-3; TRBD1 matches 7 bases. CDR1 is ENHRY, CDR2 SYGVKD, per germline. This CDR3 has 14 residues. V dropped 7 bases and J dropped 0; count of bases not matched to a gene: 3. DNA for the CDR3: TGTGCCATCAAGGGACAGAACTCTGGAAACACCATATATTTT. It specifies CAIKGQNSGNTIYF.

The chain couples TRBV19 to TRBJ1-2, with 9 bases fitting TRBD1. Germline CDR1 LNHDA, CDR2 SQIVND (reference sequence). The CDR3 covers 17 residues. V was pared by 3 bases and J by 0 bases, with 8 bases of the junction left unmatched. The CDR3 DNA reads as TGTGCCAGTAGTATGGCCACAGGGGGCAGAACTAACTATGGCTACACCTTC. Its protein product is CASSMATGGRTNYGYTF.

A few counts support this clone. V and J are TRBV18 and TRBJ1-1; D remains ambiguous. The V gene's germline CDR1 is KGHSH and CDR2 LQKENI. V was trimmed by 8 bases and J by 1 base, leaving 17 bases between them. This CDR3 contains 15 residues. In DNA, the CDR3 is TGTGCCAGCACGACTACGTACGGTACGAACACTGAAGCTTTCTTT. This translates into CASTTTYGTNTEAFF.

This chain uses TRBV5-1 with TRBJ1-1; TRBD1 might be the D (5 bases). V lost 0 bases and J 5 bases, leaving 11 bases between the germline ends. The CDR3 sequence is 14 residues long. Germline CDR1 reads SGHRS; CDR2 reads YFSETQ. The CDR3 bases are TGCGCCAGCAGCTTGGGGGGCAAGGGGACTGAAGCTTTCTTT. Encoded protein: CASSLGGKGTEAFF.

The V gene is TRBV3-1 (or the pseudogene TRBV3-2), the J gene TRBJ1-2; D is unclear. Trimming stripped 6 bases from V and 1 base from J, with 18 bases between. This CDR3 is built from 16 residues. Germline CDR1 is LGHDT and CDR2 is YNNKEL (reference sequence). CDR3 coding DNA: TGTGCCAGCAGAGCGAGGGTTTGGGTGGGTAACTATGGCTACACCTTC. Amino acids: CASRARVWVGNYGYTF.

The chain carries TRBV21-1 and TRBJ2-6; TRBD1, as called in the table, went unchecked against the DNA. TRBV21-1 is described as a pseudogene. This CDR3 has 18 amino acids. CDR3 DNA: TGTGCCAGCAGCAAAGTCGGCGACAGGGCTTTTGGGGCCAACGTCCTGACTTTC. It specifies CASSKVGDRAFGANVLTF.

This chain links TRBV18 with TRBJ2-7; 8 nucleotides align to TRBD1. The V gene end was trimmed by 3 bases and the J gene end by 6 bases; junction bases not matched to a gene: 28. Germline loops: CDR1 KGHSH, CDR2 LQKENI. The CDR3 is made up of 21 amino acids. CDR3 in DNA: TGTGCCAGCTCACCTCCGGACAGGACAGGGTTCCCGGGGGCCGGTCGGAGCGAGCAGTACTTC. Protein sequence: CASSPPDRTGFPGAGRSEQYF.

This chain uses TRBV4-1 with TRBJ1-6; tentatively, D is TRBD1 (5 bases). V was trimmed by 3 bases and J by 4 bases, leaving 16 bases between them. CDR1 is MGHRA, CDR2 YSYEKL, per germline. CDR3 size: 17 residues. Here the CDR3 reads CASSQALDGTYNSPLHF. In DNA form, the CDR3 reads TGCGCCAGCAGCCAGGCCCTGGACGGGACTTATAATTCACCCCTCCACTTT.

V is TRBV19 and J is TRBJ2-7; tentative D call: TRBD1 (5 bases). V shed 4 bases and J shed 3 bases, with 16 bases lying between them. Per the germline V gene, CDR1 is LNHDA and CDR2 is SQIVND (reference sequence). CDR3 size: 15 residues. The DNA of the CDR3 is TGTGCCAGTAGTAAAATGTTGTCCAGGGTCTACGAGCAGTACTTC. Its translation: CASSKMLSRVYEQYF.

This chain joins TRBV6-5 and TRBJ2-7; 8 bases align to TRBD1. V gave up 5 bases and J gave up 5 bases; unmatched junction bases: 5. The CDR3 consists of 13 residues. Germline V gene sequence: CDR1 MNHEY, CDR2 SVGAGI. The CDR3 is CASSPWTGNEQYF. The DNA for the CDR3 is TGTGCCAGCAGTCCTTGGACAGGGAACGAGCAGTACTTC.

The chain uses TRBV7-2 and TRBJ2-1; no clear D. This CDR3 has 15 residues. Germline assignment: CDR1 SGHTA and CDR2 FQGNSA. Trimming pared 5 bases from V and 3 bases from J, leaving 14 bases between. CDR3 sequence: CASSLVRPSYNEQFF. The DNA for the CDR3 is TGTGCCAGCAGCCTAGTTCGTCCGAGCTACAATGAGCAGTTCTTC.

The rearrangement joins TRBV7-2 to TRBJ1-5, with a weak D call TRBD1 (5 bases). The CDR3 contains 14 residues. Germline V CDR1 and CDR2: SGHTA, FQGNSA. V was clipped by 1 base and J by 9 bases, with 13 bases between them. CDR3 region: CASSLGRGQGPQHF. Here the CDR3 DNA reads TGTGCCAGCAGCTTAGGGAGGGGCCAAGGGCCCCAGCATTTT. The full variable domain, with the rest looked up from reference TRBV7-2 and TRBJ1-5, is GAGVSQSPSNKVTEKGKDVELRCDPISGHTALYWYRQSLGQGLEFLIYFQGNSAPDKSGLPSDRFSAERTGGSVSTLTIQRTQQEDSAVYLCASSLGRGQGPQHFGDGTRLSIL.

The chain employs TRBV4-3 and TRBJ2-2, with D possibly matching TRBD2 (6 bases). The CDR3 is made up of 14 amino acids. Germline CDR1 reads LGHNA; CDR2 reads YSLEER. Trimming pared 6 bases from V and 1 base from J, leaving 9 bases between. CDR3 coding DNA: TGCGCCAGCAGGGAGGGCGTGAACACCGGGGAGCTGTTTTTT. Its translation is CASREGVNTGELFF.

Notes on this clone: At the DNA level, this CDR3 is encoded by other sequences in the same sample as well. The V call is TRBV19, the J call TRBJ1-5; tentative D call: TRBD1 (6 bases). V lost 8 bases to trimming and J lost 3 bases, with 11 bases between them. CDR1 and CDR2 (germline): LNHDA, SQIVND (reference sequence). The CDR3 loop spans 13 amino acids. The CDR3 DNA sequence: TGTGCCAGTGGACAGACTTACAATCAGCCCCAGCATTTT. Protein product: CASGQTYNQPQHF. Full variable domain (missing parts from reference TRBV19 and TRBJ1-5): DGGITQSPKYLFRKEGQNVTLSCEQNLNHDAMYWYRQDPGQGLRLIYYSQIVNDFQKGDIAEGYSVSREKKESFPLTVTSAQKNPTAFYLCASGQTYNQPQHFGDGTRLSIL.